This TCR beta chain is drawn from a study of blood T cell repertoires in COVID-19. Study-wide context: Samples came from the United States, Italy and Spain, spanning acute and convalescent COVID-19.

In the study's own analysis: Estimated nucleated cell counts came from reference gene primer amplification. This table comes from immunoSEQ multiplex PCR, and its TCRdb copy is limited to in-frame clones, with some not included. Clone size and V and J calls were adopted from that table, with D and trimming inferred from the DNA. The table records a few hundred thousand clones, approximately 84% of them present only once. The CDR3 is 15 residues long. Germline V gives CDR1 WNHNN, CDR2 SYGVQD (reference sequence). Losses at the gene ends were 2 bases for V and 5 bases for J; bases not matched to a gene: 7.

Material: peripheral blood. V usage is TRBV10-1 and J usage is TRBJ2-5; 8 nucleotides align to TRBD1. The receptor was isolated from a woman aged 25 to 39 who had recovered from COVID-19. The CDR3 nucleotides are TGCGCCAGCAGTGAGATGAGGACAGGGAGGGAGACCCAGTACTTC. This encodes CASSEMRTGRETQYF.